This T cell receptor beta chain was obtained from a study of CD8+ T cells in alopecia areata. The study's findings and limits: Higher clonality and more expanded CD8+ clones appeared in lesional than normal scalp. Scalp repertoires also include resident alphabeta T cells from normal skin. Mouse data revealed clearer TCR sharing than patient data did, a gap possibly tied to HLA.

This clone showed up just a few times. Its antigen is unknown. The same CDR3 is also encoded by other DNA sequences in this sample. Extracted RNA was reverse transcribed, and the resulting cDNA served as sequencing template. Assay used: immunoSEQ multiplex PCR; TCRdb lists only in-frame clones, some missing. The sample comprises 90,000 to 120,000 clones, approximately 59% of which are singletons, and roughly 19% rests with the top ten. The length of the CDR3 is 12 residues. V lost 0 bases, J lost 2 bases, and 2 bases lay in between. CDR1 and CDR2 from the germline V gene are SEHNR and FQNEAQ (reference sequence). PBMCs were stained for CD3, CD4 and CD8, and CD4+ and CD8+ T cells were sorted.

The sequence derives from a human donor in good health. Sequencing used CD8+ T cells sorted from blood. The gene calls are TRBV7-9 and TRBJ2-7; the D is unclear. The CDR3: CASSLATYEQYF. DNA of the CDR3: TGTGCCAGCAGCTTAGCAACCTACGAGCAGTACTTC.